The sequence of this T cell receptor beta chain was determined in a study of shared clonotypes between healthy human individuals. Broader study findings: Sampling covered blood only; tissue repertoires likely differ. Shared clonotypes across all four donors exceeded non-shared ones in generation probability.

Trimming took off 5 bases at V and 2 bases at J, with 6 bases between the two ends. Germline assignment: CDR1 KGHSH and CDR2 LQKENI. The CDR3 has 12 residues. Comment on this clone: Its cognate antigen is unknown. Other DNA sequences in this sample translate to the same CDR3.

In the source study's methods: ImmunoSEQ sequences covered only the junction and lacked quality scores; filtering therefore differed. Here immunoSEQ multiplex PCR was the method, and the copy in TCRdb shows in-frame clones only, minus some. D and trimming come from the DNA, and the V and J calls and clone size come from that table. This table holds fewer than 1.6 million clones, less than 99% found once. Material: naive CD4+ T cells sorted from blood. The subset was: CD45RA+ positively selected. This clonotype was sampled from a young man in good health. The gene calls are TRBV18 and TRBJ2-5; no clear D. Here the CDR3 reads CASSRQQETQYF. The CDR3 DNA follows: TGTGCCAGCTCAAGGCAGCAAGAGACCCAGTACTTC.